This section outlines one T cell receptor beta chain sequence together with its context. TCRdb's table, derived via immunoSEQ multiplex PCR, lists solely in-frame clones and lacks some. The repertoire has around 100,000 clones, roughly 90% of them found once; the top ten carry 18%. The sample originates from a study of control samples from healthy donors and cancer patients. This CDR3 is built from 16 residues. The V gene end was trimmed by 1 base and the J gene end by 1 base; junction bases not matched to a gene: 7. Germline V gene data show CDR1 as SGHAT and CDR2 as FQNNGV. The V and J genes are TRBV11-2 and TRBJ2-7; 7 bases are shared with TRBD2. This sequence originates from a woman aged 50 to 65 in good health. The sample comprised blood. The CDR3 DNA reads as TGTGCCAGCAGCTTAGGGAGCGGGGAGGTATCCTACGAGCAGTACTTC. Its translation is CASSLGSGEVSYEQYF.